One and the same sample provided the 20 T cell receptor beta chains below, sequenced in a study of T-cell reconstitution after alpha-beta-depleted transplantation in children. Preparation of the TCRbeta library involved a method that used unique molecular identifiers. TCRdb re-called the PCR reads through MiXCR, storing one row per CDR3 protein. The table includes 380,000 or so distinct CDR3 sequences, more than 10% detected once. The material was PBMCs, obtained from the stem cell graft. Receptors originate from a human donor who donated a stem cell graft to a child with Fanconi anemia.

This clonotype has ten or more counts. The rearrangement joins TRBV20-1 to TRBJ2-2; no clear D. CDR1 is DFQATT and CDR2 is SNEGSKA in the germline V gene (reference sequence). V lost 2 bases, J lost 5 bases, and 3 bases lay in between. The CDR3 contains 11 residues. The CDR3 nucleotides read TGCAGTGCTAGAAGGACCGGGGAGCTGTTTTTT. Amino acid sequence: CSARRTGELFF.

The chain carries TRBV3-1 and TRBJ1-2, with TRBD1 as a possible D gene (5 bases). The germline V gene has CDR1 LGHDT and CDR2 YNNKEL (reference sequence). Trimming took off 7 bases at V and 8 bases at J, with 11 bases between the two ends. This CDR3 contains 11 residues. DNA for the CDR3: TGTGCCAGCACGGGGGACGGGGGCTACACCTTC. Its translation: CASTGDGGYTF.

This clonotype was found many times. The genes are TRBV5-1 and TRBJ2-3, with 10 nucleotides matching TRBD2. The CDR3 spans 14 residues. In germline, CDR1 is SGHRS, CDR2 YFSETQ. The ends lost 2 bases at V and 4 bases at J; junction bases unmatched: 1. CDR3 sequence reads: CASSFSGGSDTQYF. The DNA of the CDR3 is TGCGCCAGCAGCTTTAGCGGGGGGTCAGATACGCAGTATTTT.

This clonotype has only a few counts. V usage is TRBV11-2 and J usage is TRBJ2-3; D uncertain. CDR1 and CDR2 (germline): SGHAT, FQNNGV. With 5 bases removed from V and 11 bases from J, the gap between germline ends came to 14 bases. The length of the CDR3 is 12 residues. In DNA, the CDR3 is TGTGCCAGCAGCCTCGAACGTACAGAGCAGTATTTT. This sequence encodes CASSLERTEQYF.

This clonotype was counted at least ten times. The rearrangement joins TRBV12-3 or TRBV12-4 to TRBJ1-1; D unclear. The CDR3 runs to 12 residues. Trimming cost V 7 bases and J 6 bases, with 12 bases left between them. DNA for the CDR3: TGTGCCAGCACTAAGGACTATGCTGAAGCTTTCTTT. This translates into CASTKDYAEAFF.

There are a few counts of this clonotype. The chain recombines TRBV20-1 with TRBJ1-5; D is unclear. CDR1 and CDR2 (germline): DFQATT, SNEGSKA (reference sequence). The CDR3 has 15 residues. The germline V and J ends were trimmed by 4 bases and 4 bases, with 17 bases remaining between them. CDR3 DNA sequence: TGCAGTGCTAAGGGAGCGGGGAGGTGGAATCAGCCCCAGCATTTT. This gives the protein CSAKGAGRWNQPQHF.

This clonotype showed up just a few times. The CDR3 sequence: CASSLAGRSSYNSPLHF. The CDR3 coding sequence is TGTGCCAGCAGCTTAGCGGGGAGGAGCTCCTATAATTCACCCCTCCACTTT. This chain uses TRBV7-2 with TRBJ1-6, with D unclear. Trimming pared 0 bases from V and 0 bases from J, leaving 9 bases between. The CDR3 covers 17 residues. CDR1 SGHTA and CDR2 FQGNSA come from the germline V gene.

This chain joins TRBV7-9 and TRBJ2-1; 9 bases match TRBD2. This CDR3 spans 15 amino acids. Germline V CDR1 and CDR2: SEHNR, FQNEAQ (reference sequence). V trimming: 0 bases; J trimming: 4 bases; junction bases outside the gene matches: 1. CDR3 DNA: TGTGCCAGCAGCTTAGCCCTAGCGGGGTACAATGAGCAGTTCTTC. It codes for CASSLALAGYNEQFF. Combining the CDR3 with reference TRBV7-9 and TRBJ2-1 gives the whole variable domain DTGVSQNPRHKITKRGQNVTFRCDPISEHNRLYWYRQTLGQGPEFLTYFQNEAQLEKSRLLSDRFSAERPKGSFSTLEIQRTEQGDSAMYLCASSLALAGYNEQFFGPGTRLTVL.

The V gene is TRBV7-9, the J gene TRBJ2-2, with D unclear. CDR1 and CDR2 (germline): SEHNR, FQNEAQ (reference sequence). The CDR3 is 17 residues long. Trimming shortened V by 2 bases and J by 0 bases, and 13 bases separated the two germline ends. CDR3 protein: CASSLTSWGSNTGELFF. CDR3 DNA: TGTGCCAGCAGCTTAACCAGCTGGGGATCGAACACCGGGGAGCTGTTTTTT.

This clonotype was counted only a few times. The chain links TRBV6-1 to TRBJ1-1; TRBD1 is a possible D gene (5 bases). The CDR3 length is 13 residues. Between the trimmed V and J ends, which lost 3 bases and 2 bases, there was a span of 7 bases. Germline CDR1 and CDR2: MNHNS and SASEGT. CDR3 loop: CASSETANTEAFF. The CDR3 bases are TGTGCCAGCAGTGAGACAGCTAACACTGAAGCTTTCTTT.

The chain carries TRBV12-3 or TRBV12-4 and TRBJ2-1; no clear D gene. V lost 4 bases and J 8 bases, leaving 12 bases between the germline ends. The CDR3 loop spans 13 amino acids. CDR3 nucleotides: TGTGCCAGCAGTTATCGCAGTTCCCATGAGCAGTTCTTC. It translates to CASSYRSSHEQFF.

In this sample, this clonotype turned up many times. The chain has TRBV29-1 and TRBJ2-3, with D maybe TRBD2 (6 bases). This CDR3 spans 15 amino acids. The germline V gene encodes CDR1 SQVTM and CDR2 ANQGSEA. V lost 0 bases and J lost 0, with 10 bases in between. This CDR3 is CSVEEGGGSTDTQYF. DNA for the CDR3: TGCAGCGTTGAAGAAGGTGGGGGGAGCACAGATACGCAGTATTTT.

This clonotype was observed at least ten times. CDR3 DNA: TGCGCCAGCAGATCCCCGGGACAGGCGGAGCAGACGCAGTATTTT. It encodes CASRSPGQAEQTQYF. V usage is TRBV5-1 and J usage is TRBJ2-3; 8 nucleotides match TRBD1. V gave up 5 bases and J gave up 9 bases; unmatched junction bases: 14. The CDR3 length is 15 residues. Germline CDR1 is SGHRS and CDR2 is YFSETQ.

The V gene is TRBV10-3, the J gene TRBJ1-1; possibly TRBD1 for D (5 bases). Germline-derived CDR1 and CDR2 are ENHRY and SYGVKD. The CDR3 runs 14 residues. The ends were cut back, 2 bases at V and 2 bases at J, with 9 bases in the middle. CDR3 region: CAISEPGGNTEAFF. In DNA, the CDR3 is TGTGCCATCAGTGAGCCGGGGGGAAACACTGAAGCTTTCTTT.

This clonotype has a count of ten or more. The DNA of the CDR3 is TGTGCCAGCAGTTTACAGGGACAGACCCAGTACTTC. Protein sequence: CASSLQGQTQYF. This chain uses TRBV28 with TRBJ2-5; perhaps D is TRBD1 or TRBD2 (5 bases each). This CDR3 comprises 12 residues. Germline-derived CDR1 and CDR2 are MDHEN and SYDVKM. V dropped 2 bases and J dropped 6 bases, with 7 bases sitting between them.

V and J are TRBV20-1 and TRBJ1-6, with a tentative D call TRBD1 (5 bases). Looked up from germline, CDR1 is DFQATT and CDR2 is SNEGSKA (reference sequence). The CDR3 length is 11 residues. Between the trimmed V and J ends, which lost 3 bases and 9 bases, there was a span of 6 bases. CDR3 loop: CSARGLSPLHF. CDR3 coding DNA: TGCAGTGCTAGGGGACTTTCACCCCTCCACTTT.

This clonotype was detected a few times. The chain employs TRBV4-3 and TRBJ1-1; D gene unclear. Germline V CDR1 and CDR2: LGHNA, YSLEER. Between the trimmed V and J ends, which lost 3 bases and 0 bases, there was a span of 5 bases. The CDR3 contains 13 residues. CDR3 residues: CASSHGLNTEAFF. CDR3 DNA: TGCGCCAGCAGCCATGGGTTGAACACTGAAGCTTTCTTT.

The V and J genes are TRBV3-1 and TRBJ1-3; maybe TRBD1 (5 bases). The CDR3 loop spans 14 amino acids. Germline-derived CDR1 and CDR2 are LGHDT and YNNKEL (reference sequence). Trimming left V 1 base short and J 4 bases short, with 8 bases between. CDR3 amino acids: CASSQGRDGNTIYF. For the CDR3, the DNA is TGTGCCAGCAGCCAAGGACGGGACGGAAACACCATATATTTT.

Only a few counts were recorded for this clonotype. The genes are TRBV7-2 and TRBJ2-7; D is perhaps TRBD2 (5 bases). V was trimmed by 3 bases and J by 3 bases, leaving 12 bases between them. The CDR3 has 14 amino acids. The germline V gene encodes CDR1 SGHTA and CDR2 FQGNSA. The CDR3 region is CASSLVSGIYEQYF. The CDR3 DNA follows: TGTGCCAGCAGCTTGGTATCCGGGATCTACGAGCAGTACTTC.

A few counts support this clonotype. The chain joins TRBV29-1 to TRBJ1-5, with TRBD1 matching over 7 bases. This CDR3 is built from 13 residues. Germline V gene sequence: CDR1 SQVTM, CDR2 ANQGSEA. J was trimmed by 6 bases and V by 7 bases; bases with no gene match: 9. As DNA, the CDR3 is TGCAGCGCACAACAGGGGAATGGTCAGCCCCAGCATTTT. Translated: CSAQQGNGQPQHF.